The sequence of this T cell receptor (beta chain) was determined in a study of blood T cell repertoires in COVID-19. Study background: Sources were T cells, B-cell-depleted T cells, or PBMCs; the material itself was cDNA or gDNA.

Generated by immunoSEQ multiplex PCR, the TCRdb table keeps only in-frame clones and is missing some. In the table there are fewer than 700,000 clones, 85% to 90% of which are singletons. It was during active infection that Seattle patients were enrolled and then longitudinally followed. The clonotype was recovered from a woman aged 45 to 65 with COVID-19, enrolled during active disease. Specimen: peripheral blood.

The CDR3 spells CAWSGAVEGSPLHF. CDR3 in DNA: TGTGCCTGGAGTGGAGCGGTGGAGGGGTCACCCCTCCACTTT. The chain links TRBV30 to TRBJ1-6, with D maybe TRBD1 (5 bases). The CDR3 totals 14 residues. Germline V CDR1 and CDR2: GTSNPN, SVGIG (reference sequence). The V gene lost 1 base and the J gene lost 10 bases, with 14 bases spanning the gap.